The 26 T cell receptor beta chains in this list originate from one sample, sequenced in a study of T cell changes during pregnancy in multiple sclerosis. Repertoires were generated with immunoSEQ multiplex PCR, while TCRdb's copy carries only in-frame clones and drops some. The data contain 70,000 or so clones, roughly nine tenths of them singletons. The sequencing here drew on peripheral blood, taken in the third trimester of pregnancy. These receptors came from a female donor in good health, enrolled as a control in a pregnancy study.

V gene TRBV4-1 combines with J gene TRBJ2-7, with 9 bases lining up with TRBD2. The CDR3 loop spans 15 amino acids. J lost 2 bases, V lost 4 bases, and 6 bases had no gene match. CDR1 MGHRA and CDR2 YSYEKL come from the germline V gene. CDR3: CASSPLAGIPYEQYF. DNA of the CDR3: TGCGCCAGCAGCCCTCTAGCGGGGATACCCTACGAGCAGTACTTC.

The V and J genes are TRBV18 and TRBJ1-5; 8 bases fit TRBD1. The CDR3 covers 15 residues. Per the germline V gene, CDR1 is KGHSH and CDR2 is LQKENI. Losses at the gene ends were 4 bases for V and 2 bases for J; bases not matched to a gene: 4. The CDR3 DNA follows: TGTGCCAGCTCACTCACAGGGGGAGGCAATCAGCCCCAGCATTTT. It specifies CASSLTGGGNQPQHF.

The chain uses TRBV19 and TRBJ2-1; TRBD1 agrees at 8 bases. The junction had 16 bases not matched to a gene; V was cut back by 11 bases and J by 7 bases. Looked up from germline, CDR1 is LNHDA and CDR2 is SQIVND (reference sequence). CDR3 length: 15 residues. CDR3 protein: CAARASQGARNEQFF. The CDR3 region has the DNA TGTGCCGCTCGTGCGTCGCAGGGGGCTCGGAATGAGCAGTTCTTC.

The chain recombines TRBV4-3 with TRBJ2-1; 8 nucleotides agree with TRBD1. V lost 0 bases, J lost 4 bases, and 14 bases stayed unmatched. This CDR3 has 19 residues. CDR1 is LGHNA and CDR2 is YSLEER in the germline V gene. The CDR3 DNA sequence: TGCGCCAGCAGCCAAGATCCTAGGCGATCGGGACAGGCTTACAATGAGCAGTTCTTC. Protein: CASSQDPRRSGQAYNEQFF.

The J gene is TRBJ2-1, the V gene TRBV2; 10 positions agree with TRBD2. Germline loops: CDR1 SNHLY, CDR2 FYNNEI. This CDR3 spans 15 amino acids. Trimming took 6 bases from V and 0 from J; bases not matched to a gene: 2. The CDR3 DNA follows: TGTGCCAGCAGACTAGCGGGGAGCTCCTACAATGAGCAGTTCTTC. This encodes CASRLAGSSYNEQFF.

The chain combines TRBV5-4 with TRBJ1-3, with TRBD1 matching 7 bases. V shed 0 bases, J shed 1 base, and the junction held 7 bases outside the gene matches. CDR3 length: 17 residues. Germline V gene lookup returns CDR1 SGHNT and CDR2 YYREEE (reference sequence). The CDR3 bases are TGTGCCAGCAGCTTGGAGTCAGGGGGGTTTTCTGGAAACACCATATATTTT. Amino acid sequence: CASSLESGGFSGNTIYF.

V is TRBV28 and J is TRBJ2-3, with 9 bases fitting TRBD2. V was clipped by 7 bases and J by 3 bases; unmatched bases: 11. CDR1 and CDR2 (germline): MDHEN, SYDVKM. There are 16 residues in the CDR3. The CDR3 nucleotides read TGTGCCAGCAAAGGATTTAGCGGGAGAGCAACAGATACGCAGTATTTT. Residues: CASKGFSGRATDTQYF.

The chain combines TRBV15 with TRBJ1-1; possible D gene TRBD1, 6 bases. Germline CDR1 is LNHNV and CDR2 is YYDKDF (reference sequence). The CDR3 has 17 residues. V was cut by 0 bases and J by 3 bases, with 17 bases left in between. The CDR3 bases are TGTGCCACCAGCAGAGATTCGGCAGGGGCCTGGGACACTGAAGCTTTCTTT. It translates to CATSRDSAGAWDTEAFF.

The rearrangement links TRBV6-5 to TRBJ2-7; TRBD2 agrees at 10 bases. This CDR3 spans 14 amino acids. Germline trimming cut 2 bases from V and 4 bases from J; bases unmatched to any gene: 2. Germline lookup yields CDR1 MNHEY and CDR2 SVGAGI. The CDR3 is CASSYVTSGYEQYF. CDR3 coding DNA: TGTGCCAGCAGTTACGTGACTAGCGGGTACGAGCAGTACTTC.

The chain carries TRBV29-1 and TRBJ1-1; tentatively, D is TRBD1 (5 bases). CDR1 and CDR2 (germline): SQVTM, ANQGSEA. This CDR3 is 15 amino acids long. Deletions cut 4 bases from V and 0 bases from J, with 15 bases between. CDR3 sequence: CSVGPSGWLNTEAFF. CDR3 bases: TGCAGCGTTGGTCCTTCAGGGTGGTTGAACACTGAAGCTTTCTTT.

This rearrangement joins TRBV11-2 to TRBJ1-1, with 8 nucleotides matching TRBD1. The CDR3 spans 15 residues. The germline V gene has CDR1 SGHAT and CDR2 FQNNGV. V lost 3 bases and J lost 2; bases outside the gene matches: 5. CDR3 sequence (DNA): TGTGCCAGCAGCTTCTCCGGGACAGGAAACACTGAAGCTTTCTTT. As protein: CASSFSGTGNTEAFF.

The chain carries TRBV28 and TRBJ2-5, with 14 nucleotides matching TRBD2. The J segment lost 9 bases and the V segment lost 6 bases, leaving 9 bases of the junction unmatched. This CDR3 region has 15 residues. Germline V gives CDR1 MDHEN, CDR2 SYDVKM. The CDR3 protein is CASSPGTSGSIAQYF. CDR3 nucleotides: TGTGCCAGCAGCCCAGGGACTAGCGGGAGTATAGCCCAGTACTTC.

The V gene is TRBV29-1, the J gene TRBJ1-1; D unclear. The germline V gene has CDR1 SQVTM and CDR2 ANQGSEA. The CDR3 extends over 12 amino acids. V lost 0 bases and J 10 bases, leaving 12 bases between the germline ends. In DNA form, the CDR3 reads TGCAGCGTTGAAGATCAGGCAGCCGGAGCTTTCTTT. It codes for CSVEDQAAGAFF.

The chain couples TRBV6-1 to TRBJ2-1; the D is unclear. The CDR3 length is 18 residues. V dropped 2 bases and J dropped 0 bases, with 17 bases sitting between them. Germline V gene lookup returns CDR1 MNHNS and CDR2 SASEGT. This chain's CDR3 is CASSEKAQRLSSYNEQFF. The DNA of the CDR3 is TGTGCCAGCAGTGAAAAGGCCCAGCGCCTGAGCTCCTACAATGAGCAGTTCTTC.

J is TRBJ1-2 and V is TRBV5-6; 12 nucleotides align to TRBD1. V lost 4 bases to trimming and J lost 7 bases; unmatched junction nucleotides: 5. Per the germline V gene, CDR1 is SGHDT and CDR2 is YYEEEE. CDR3 length: 14 residues. The CDR3 is CASSQGQGAGGYTF. The CDR3 DNA reads TGTGCCAGCAGCCAGGGACAGGGGGCTGGTGGCTACACCTTC.

This clone was observed a single time. The genes are TRBV7-2 and TRBJ1-4, with D hard to call. CDR1 SGHTA and CDR2 FQGNSA come from the germline V gene. This CDR3 spans 14 amino acids. Trimming removed 6 bases from V and 8 bases from J, with 16 bases in between. The CDR3 nucleotides read TGTGCCAGCAGTCCCTGGGGAGCAAGGGAAAAACTGTTTTTT. Amino acids: CASSPWGAREKLFF.

The V and J genes are TRBV14 and TRBJ2-7, with D possibly matching TRBD1 (6 bases). Germline assignment: CDR1 SGHDN and CDR2 FVKESK. The CDR3 has 16 amino acids. The V and J ends lost 4 bases and 3 bases respectively, with 19 bases between them. CDR3 sequence reads: CASSRSGDPFFYEQYF. The CDR3, as DNA: TGTGCCAGCAGCCGATCAGGGGATCCCTTTTTCTACGAGCAGTACTTC.

In DNA form, the CDR3 reads TGTGCCAGCAGTGAATTCAACAGGGTGGTCGAGCAGTACTTC. This encodes CASSEFNRVVEQYF. This chain links TRBV25-1 with TRBJ2-7; D is perhaps TRBD1 (6 bases). The CDR3 spans 14 residues. V was cut by 1 base and J by 6 bases, with 13 bases left in between. The germline V gene has CDR1 MGHDK and CDR2 SYGVNS.

The chain links TRBV7-6 to TRBJ2-2; TRBD1 is a possible D gene (5 bases). CDR1 is SGHVS and CDR2 is FNYEAQ in the germline V gene. V lost 4 bases and J lost 6, with 9 bases in between. The CDR3 length is 13 residues. The DNA of the CDR3 is TGTGCCAGCAGCTGGGGCCCCGCCGGGGAGCTGTTTTTT. This gives the protein CASSWGPAGELFF. Full variable domain (missing parts from reference TRBV7-6 and TRBJ2-2): GAGVSQSPRYKVTKRGQDVALRCDPISGHVSLYWYRQALGQGPEFLTYFNYEAQQDKSGLPNDRFSAERPEGSISTLTIQRTEQRDSAMYRCASSWGPAGELFFGEGSRLTVL.

The chain recombines TRBV19 with TRBJ1-1; D may be TRBD1 (5 bases). This CDR3 is built from 13 residues. Trimming took off 8 bases at V and 3 bases at J, with 13 bases between the two ends. Germline CDR1 LNHDA, CDR2 SQIVND (reference sequence). The CDR3: CASLQGLYTEAFF. In nucleotides, the CDR3 is TGTGCCAGTCTTCAGGGTTTGTACACTGAAGCTTTCTTT.

This rearrangement joins TRBV19 to TRBJ2-3; 13 bases agree with TRBD2. CDR3 length equals 16 residues. With 4 bases clipped from V and 6 bases from J, the junction kept 7 bases outside the gene matches. The germline V gene has CDR1 LNHDA and CDR2 SQIVND (reference sequence). The CDR3: CASSNGLAGVGDTQYF. In DNA form, the CDR3 reads TGTGCCAGTAGTAACGGACTAGCGGGAGTCGGTGATACGCAGTATTTT.

The chain carries TRBV5-1 and TRBJ1-4; D may be TRBD1 (5 bases). This CDR3 has 16 amino acids. V lost 4 bases and J 0 bases, leaving 13 bases between the germline ends. Germline CDR1 is SGHRS and CDR2 is YFSETQ. CDR3: CASSPTVPATNEKLFF. The CDR3, as DNA: TGCGCCAGCAGCCCGACAGTACCCGCAACTAATGAAAAACTGTTTTTT.

The CDR3 spells CASSDTGRDTEAFF. The CDR3 DNA reads TGTGCCAGCAGCGATACAGGGAGGGACACTGAAGCTTTCTTT. The chain has TRBV5-6 and TRBJ1-1; perhaps TRBD1 as D (6 bases). The CDR3 loop spans 14 amino acids. The V end was cut by 4 bases, the J end by 3 bases, with 13 bases between. Germline V gene data show CDR1 as SGHDT and CDR2 as YYEEEE.

This clone was seen once. The V and J genes are TRBV27 and TRBJ2-3; the match to TRBD2 covers 9 bases. Germline assignment: CDR1 MNHEY and CDR2 SMNVEV (reference sequence). Trimming removed 3 bases from V and 3 bases from J; junction bases left unmatched: 4. This CDR3 has 15 amino acids. The CDR3: CASSFPAGGTDTQYF. In DNA form, the CDR3 reads TGTGCCAGCAGTTTCCCAGCGGGGGGAACAGATACGCAGTATTTT.

The genes are TRBV5-4 and TRBJ2-5, with 11 positions matching TRBD2. The V segment lost 0 bases and the J segment 0 bases; nucleotides outside the gene matches: 4. This CDR3 contains 17 residues. CDR1 is SGHNT and CDR2 is YYREEE in the germline V gene (reference sequence). The CDR3 loop is CASSLALAGGYQETQYF. The DNA of the CDR3 is TGTGCCAGCAGCTTGGCCTTAGCGGGGGGGTACCAAGAGACCCAGTACTTC.

This clone was observed a few times. V and J are TRBV25-1 and TRBJ1-6; 8 positions match TRBD1. V lost 6 bases to trimming and J lost 7 bases; unmatched junction nucleotides: 14. This CDR3 spans 17 amino acids. Per germline, CDR1 MGHDK and CDR2 SYGVNS. CDR3 loop: CASRRSIEDRVNSPLHF. The CDR3 nucleotides read TGTGCCAGCAGGCGCTCCATCGAGGACAGGGTCAATTCACCCCTCCACTTT.